This is a list of T cell receptor beta chains from one sample in a study of human T cells and chemical hapten exposure. From the RACE reads, TCRdb called clonotypes with MiXCR, one entry per CDR3 protein. The repertoire consists of 35,000 to 45,000 distinct CDR3 sequences, with around 12% occurring once and the leading ten covering approximately 6%. The sample in question was whole blood, obtained in connection with sensitization to the hapten diphenylcyclopropenone (DPC). All receptors derive from a woman between 25 and 40 years old with alopecia areata. Some clones in this sample may be carry-over from other donors' samples. Both conserved end residues are part of each CDR3. The D gene is left open where the match is weak. Clone size is not always given. Where it is, it says once, few, many or a class for expanded clones.

-,TRBJ1-2,TRBV14,few,TGTGCCAGCAGCCAAGGAGTTTTAGACTATGGCTACACCTTC,CASSQGVLDYGYTF
TRBD1,TRBJ1-2,TRBV6-2/TRBV6-3,-,TGTGCCAGCGGGGGACAGGGATACGGCTACACCTTC,CASGGQGYGYTF
TRBD2,TRBJ2-1,TRBV4-2,few,TGTGCCAGCAGCCAACGTCGGGAGGGTATCAATGAGCAGTTCTTC,CASSQRREGINEQFF
TRBD2,TRBJ2-1,TRBV4-3,many,TGCGCCAGCAGCCAAATGAGCGGGAAGGTGGGAGAGCAGTTCTTC,CASSQMSGKVGEQFF
-,TRBJ2-1,TRBV12-3/TRBV12-4,few,TGTGCCAGCAGCTGGGCGGGGAGCTCCTACAATGAGCAGTTCTTC,CASSWAGSSYNEQFF
-,TRBJ2-7,TRBV3-1,few,TGTGCCAGCAGCCAAACACTAAGGGACCAGGACGAGCAGTACTTC,CASSQTLRDQDEQYF
TRBD2,TRBJ2-5,TRBV6-2/TRBV6-3,many,TGTGCCAGCAGTCCCGGAAGACTAGCGGGAGGGAAAGAGACCCAGTACTTC,CASSPGRLAGGKETQYF
TRBD1,TRBJ1-5,TRBV28,many,TGTGCCAGCAGTTCACCCTCACAGGGGGCCAATCAGCCCCAGCATTTT,CASSSPSQGANQPQHF
-,TRBJ2-1,TRBV9,few,TGTGCCAGCAGCGTAGGAACCATAGGGACCTCCGAGCAGTTCTTC,CASSVGTIGTSEQFF
TRBD1,TRBJ2-4,TRBV14,many,TGTGCCAGCAGCCAAGGGACAGGGCCGAAGAACATTCAGTACTTC,CASSQGTGPKNIQYF
-,TRBJ2-2,TRBV5-1,many,TGCGCCAGCAGCTTGGCCGACACCGGGGAGCTGTTTTTT,CASSLADTGELFF
TRBD2,TRBJ2-2,TRBV7-2,few,TGTGCCAGCAGCGCCCGACTAGCGCTTACCGGGGAGCTGTTTTTT,CASSARLALTGELFF
TRBD1,TRBJ2-7,TRBV28,many,TGTGCCAGCAGTTACCAAGGGACAGGAGCCTACGAGCAGTACTTC,CASSYQGTGAYEQYF
-,TRBJ2-7,TRBV6-5,many,TGTGCCAGCCGTGTCACCCGTTCGACGGACGAGCAGTACTTC,CASRVTRSTDEQYF
-,TRBJ2-7,TRBV5-1,few,TGCGCCAGCAGCCCAGCACCTTCCTACGAGCAGTACTTC,CASSPAPSYEQYF
TRBD1,TRBJ2-7,TRBV6-2/TRBV6-3,-,TGTGCCAGCAGTTTCTCACAGGGGTACGAGCAGTACTTC,CASSFSQGYEQYF
-,TRBJ2-1,TRBV28,few,TGTGCCAGCAGTTTTTTTCGACAGAGCTCCTACAATGAGCAGTTCTTC,CASSFFRQSSYNEQFF
-,TRBJ2-7,TRBV6-1,few,TGTGCCAGCAGCATCGGACTGACTAGCTCCTACGAGCAGTACTTC,CASSIGLTSSYEQYF
TRBD2,TRBJ2-3,TRBV30,many,TGTGCCTGGAGTGTAAGCGTTAGCGGGAGGCGCACAGATACGCAGTATTTT,CAWSVSVSGRRTDTQYF
-,TRBJ1-2,TRBV28,-,TGTGCCAGCAGTTTAAGGGATGTAGGCTACACCTTC,CASSLRDVGYTF
-,TRBJ2-1,TRBV5-1,few,TGCGCCAGCAGCTTAAACGGGGGCTCCTACAATGAGCAGTTCTTC,CASSLNGGSYNEQFF
-,TRBJ1-1,TRBV28,-,TGTGCCAGCAGTTTGGGGCCTTCCGAGGAAACTGAAGCTTTCTTT,CASSLGPSEETEAFF
-,TRBJ2-7,TRBV7-9,many,TGTGCCAGCAGCCGCCCTAACTCGGACGAGCAGTACTTC,CASSRPNSDEQYF
TRBD2,TRBJ2-7,TRBV18,-,TGTGCCAGCTCACCAGCGGGAGGGCACTACGAGCAGTACTTC,CASSPAGGHYEQYF
-,TRBJ2-1,TRBV9,-,TGTGCCAGCAGCAGGGGGTCCTACAATGAGCAGTTCTTC,CASSRGSYNEQFF
TRBD2,TRBJ2-7,TRBV6-6,-,TGTGCCAGCAGTGAGGCTAGCGGTTCGACCTACGAGCAGTACTTC,CASSEASGSTYEQYF
TRBD1,TRBJ2-5,TRBV29-1,medium-sized,TGCAGCGTTGTGGGACAGGCTCGAGAGACCCAGTACTTC,CSVVGQARETQYF
TRBD2,TRBJ2-7,TRBV6-2/TRBV6-3,few,TGTGCCAGCAGAATAGCGGGAACTTACGAGCAGTACTTC,CASRIAGTYEQYF
-,TRBJ2-4,TRBV15,many,TGTGCCACCAGCGGGGGGACCCGGGACATTCAGTACTTC,CATSGGTRDIQYF
TRBD2,TRBJ2-1,TRBV7-6,many,TGTGCCAGCAGCTTATCTAGCGGGGGTTTGAATGAGCAGTTCTTC,CASSLSSGGLNEQFF
-,TRBJ1-2,TRBV7-8,-,TGTGCCAGCAGCTTAGGGGGCCTCGACTATGGCTACACCTTC,CASSLGGLDYGYTF
-,TRBJ2-2,TRBV19,few,TGTGCCAGCCGACCCTTGGGGGTGGACACCGGGGAGCTGTTTTTT,CASRPLGVDTGELFF
TRBD2,TRBJ2-7,TRBV20-1,many,TGCAGTGCTAGAGACCCCCGATCTAGCGGCTACGAGCAGTACTTC,CSARDPRSSGYEQYF
-,TRBJ1-1,TRBV2,many,TGTGCCCGGCACTTGCAACTGAACACTGAAGCTTTCTTT,CARHLQLNTEAFF
-,TRBJ2-2,TRBV24-1,many,TGTGCCACCAGTACCCGGCGGGTGAACACCGGGGAGCTGTTTTTT,CATSTRRVNTGELFF
TRBD1,TRBJ1-5,TRBV18,many,TGTGCCAGCTCACCACATCAGGGGGCGGACCAGCCCCAGCATTTT,CASSPHQGADQPQHF
TRBD1,TRBJ1-1,TRBV7-6,many,TGTGCCAGCAGCCCCCGGACAGGGGGAGGCACTGAAGCTTTCTTT,CASSPRTGGGTEAFF
-,TRBJ2-3,TRBV29-1,-,TGCAGCGTTGAAGATAGTACCTCTACAGATACGCAGTATTTT,CSVEDSTSTDTQYF
-,TRBJ2-6,TRBV7-2,few,TGTGCCAGCAGCTTACGGACAAGCTCTGGGGCCAACGTCCTGACTTTC,CASSLRTSSGANVLTF
-,TRBJ1-1,TRBV4-3,few,TGCGCCAGCTCTAACCCCCAGGATGGTTTCACTGAAGCTTTCTTT,CASSNPQDGFTEAFF
-,TRBJ2-7,TRBV29-1,many,TGCAGCGTTTTCCTGCCCTCCTACGAGCAGTACTTC,CSVFLPSYEQYF
-,TRBJ1-1,TRBV7-3,few,TGTGCCAGCAGCCCCCAGGGTTACGGCGCTGGCACTGAAGCTTTCTTT,CASSPQGYGAGTEAFF
TRBD1,TRBJ1-5,TRBV7-8,few,TGTGCCAGCAGCTTAGTCTACAACAGGGGAAATCAGCCCCAGCATTTT,CASSLVYNRGNQPQHF
-,TRBJ1-1,TRBV7-9,few,TGTGCCAGCAGCTTAGCTGGACACCTTGAAGCTTTCTTT,CASSLAGHLEAFF
-,TRBJ2-7,TRBV24-1,-,TGTGCCAGAGGGAATGGGGCCTACGAGCAGTACTTC,CARGNGAYEQYF
-,TRBJ1-1,TRBV6-1,-,TGTGCCAGCAGTGAAATGGTTTTGAGGCAGGACAACACTGAAGCTTCCTTT,CASSEMVLRQDNTEASF
TRBD1,TRBJ2-1,TRBV29-1,few,TGCAGCGTTGAAATTGGGACAGGGGTAAGGAATGAGCAGTTCTTC,CSVEIGTGVRNEQFF
TRBD1,TRBJ1-5,TRBV20-1,many,TGCAGTGCTAGAGCCCGGACAGGGGGCTCTCAGCCCCAGCATTTT,CSARARTGGSQPQHF
-,TRBJ2-5,TRBV7-7,many,TGTGCCAGCAGCTTCGCCCAGGGGGAGACCCAGTACTTC,CASSFAQGETQYF
-,TRBJ2-5,TRBV28,few,TGTGCCAGCAGTTTCCCCACGGGAGCTTTGGAGACCCAGTACTTC,CASSFPTGALETQYF